Reported below is one T cell receptor (beta chain). The data originate from a study of blood T cell repertoires in COVID-19. Looking at the study overall: The United States, Italy and Spain provided the acute and convalescent COVID-19 samples. The analysed material was cDNA or gDNA that came from T cells, B-cell-depleted T cells, or PBMCs.

Per the authors' pipeline: From reference gene primer amplification, estimates of nucleated cell counts were derived. TCRdb's table, derived via immunoSEQ multiplex PCR, lists solely in-frame clones and lacks some. V, J and clone size derive from that table, while D and trimming were established from the DNA sequence. Altogether under 100,000 clones are present, around 87% being singletons, with the ten largest covering 5.1%. The CDR3 has 15 amino acids. Per the germline V gene, CDR1 is SGHTS and CDR2 is YDEGEE. Trimming took off 1 base at V and 2 bases at J, with 9 bases between the two ends. The clonotype comes from a man aged 40-50 years with acute or convalescent COVID-19. The chain combines TRBV5-8 with TRBJ2-2, with D maybe TRBD1 (6 bases). The sample was peripheral blood. CDR3 coding DNA: TGTGCCAGCAGCTTGATGGGACAAAACACCGGGGAGCTGTTTTTT. Protein product: CASSLMGQNTGELFF.